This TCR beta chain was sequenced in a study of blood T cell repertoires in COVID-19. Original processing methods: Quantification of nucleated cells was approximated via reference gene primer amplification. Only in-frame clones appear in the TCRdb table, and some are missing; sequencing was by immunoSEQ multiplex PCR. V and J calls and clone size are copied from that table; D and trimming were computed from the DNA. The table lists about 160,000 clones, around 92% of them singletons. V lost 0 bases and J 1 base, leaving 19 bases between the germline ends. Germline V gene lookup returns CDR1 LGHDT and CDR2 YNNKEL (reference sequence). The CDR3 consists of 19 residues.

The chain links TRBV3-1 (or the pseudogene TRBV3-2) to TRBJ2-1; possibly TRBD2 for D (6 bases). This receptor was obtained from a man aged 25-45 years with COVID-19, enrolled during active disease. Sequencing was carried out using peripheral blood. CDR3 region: CASSQDSAAGKESYNEQFF. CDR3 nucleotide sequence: TGTGCCAGCAGCCAAGATAGTGCTGCGGGAAAGGAGTCCTACAATGAGCAGTTCTTC.